What follows describes a single TCR beta chain. As handled by the study authors: Amplification of reference gene primers provided the estimated nucleated cell counts. Generated by immunoSEQ multiplex PCR, the TCRdb table keeps only in-frame clones and is missing some. That table is the source of V, J and clone size, and D and trimming were worked out from the DNA. The data hold 360,000 or so clones, with 90% observed a single time. The source of the sample is a study of blood T cell repertoires in COVID-19. The CDR3 has 15 residues. V was pared by 3 bases and J by 0 bases, with 11 bases between. From germline, CDR1 is MNHEY and CDR2 SMNVEV (reference sequence).

This chain uses TRBV27 with TRBJ1-1; possible D gene TRBD1, 5 bases. This sequence was found in a man aged 18 to 30 with active or convalescent COVID-19. The source material was peripheral blood. CDR3 DNA: TGTGCCAGCAGTTTTCGACAGCGCATGAACACTGAAGCTTTCTTT. This sequence encodes CASSFRQRMNTEAFF.